Following are 27 T cell receptor beta chains from one sample sequenced in a study of cytomegalovirus exposure and HLA in healthy donors. The PCR ran on 60 Vbeta and 13 Jbeta primers. Generated by immunoSEQ multiplex PCR, the TCRdb table keeps only in-frame clones and is missing some. The data contain 85,000 to 100,000 clones, 79% of them seen just once; the ten biggest clones take up about 4%. Input material: PBMCs. The receptors derive from a woman aged 35 to 49 in good health and CMV-seronegative.

The rearrangement joins TRBV30 to TRBJ1-2; D unresolved. The CDR3 is 16 amino acids. Trimming removed 0 bases at V and 4 bases at J, with 18 bases between. The germline CDR1 and CDR2 sequences are GTSNPN and SVGIG (reference sequence). The CDR3 DNA sequence: TGTGCCTGGAGTGTTGGCCGCGGGCAGCGATCCTATGGCTACACCTTC. Protein product: CAWSVGRGQRSYGYTF.

This sequence joins TRBV13 and TRBJ2-1; D might be TRBD1 (6 bases). Germline V gene lookup returns CDR1 PRHDT and CDR2 FYEKMQ (reference sequence). The CDR3 is 11 amino acids. Deletions cut 5 bases from V and 9 bases from J, with 8 bases between. For the CDR3, the DNA is TGTGCCAGCAGCCAGGGGAGTGAGCAGTTCTTC. Translating gives CASSQGSEQFF.

This clone was counted between two and nine times. The CDR3 sequence is CSANQGGVNTEAFF. CDR3 in DNA: TGCAGCGCCAATCAGGGGGGCGTGAACACTGAAGCTTTCTTT. The chain has TRBV29-1 and TRBJ1-1, with 7 bases aligning to TRBD1. Germline-derived CDR1 and CDR2 are SQVTM and ANQGSEA. The CDR3 has 14 amino acids. Trimming took 7 bases from V and 0 from J; bases not matched to a gene: 8.

The chain recombines TRBV7-9 with TRBJ1-6; 7 positions match TRBD1. Unmatched junction bases numbered 7, after V lost 4 bases and J lost 4 bases. The CDR3 has 16 residues. Germline CDR1 is SEHNR and CDR2 is FQNEAQ (reference sequence). The CDR3 bases are TGTGCCAGCAGCTCAACCCGGGACAGTTATAATTCACCCCTCCACTTT. It is translated as CASSSTRDSYNSPLHF. The full variable domain, in which reference TRBV7-9 and TRBJ1-6 provide the parts outside the CDR3, is DTGVSQNPRHKITKRGQNVTFRCDPISEHNRLYWYRQTLGQGPEFLTYFQNEAQLEKSRLLSDRFSAERPKGSFSTLEIQRTEQGDSAMYLCASSSTRDSYNSPLHFGNGTRLTVT.

The CDR3 region is CAWVGQSFSTGELFF. CDR3 nucleotides: TGTGCCTGGGTAGGACAGTCTTTTTCTACCGGGGAGCTGTTTTTT. The rearrangement links TRBV30 to TRBJ2-2; the D gene is possibly TRBD1 (6 bases). The V end lost 5 bases, the J end lost 5 bases, and 18 bases lay between the germline ends. Germline V gene data show CDR1 as GTSNPN and CDR2 as SVGIG (reference sequence). The length of the CDR3 is 15 residues.

The chain has TRBV25-1 and TRBJ1-6; D is uncertain. This CDR3 comprises 12 residues. Trimming left V 5 bases short and J 8 bases short, with 7 bases between. The germline V gene has CDR1 MGHDK and CDR2 SYGVNS. CDR3 sequence reads: CASSREDSPLHF. The CDR3 coding sequence is TGTGCCAGCAGTCGGGAGGATTCACCCCTCCACTTT.

The chain joins TRBV15 to TRBJ2-1, with 9 bases fitting TRBD1. Germline trimming cut 3 bases from V and 8 bases from J; bases unmatched to any gene: 2. The CDR3 extends over 13 amino acids. Germline V lookup: CDR1 LNHNV, CDR2 YYDKDF (reference sequence). The CDR3 sequence is CATSRDRGYEQFF. The CDR3, as DNA: TGTGCCACCAGCAGGGACAGGGGCTATGAGCAGTTCTTC.

A few counts support this clone. This same CDR3 is encoded by further DNA sequences in the sample. V and J are TRBV4-3 and TRBJ2-1; TRBD2 aligns across 9 bases. Germline-derived CDR1 and CDR2 are LGHNA and YSLEER. The CDR3 has 16 residues. V lost 1 base to trimming and J lost 3 bases; unmatched junction nucleotides: 4. This CDR3 reads CASSQVAGGLYNEQFF. CDR3 coding DNA: TGCGCCAGCAGCCAAGTCGCGGGGGGGCTCTACAATGAGCAGTTCTTC.

CDR3 amino acids: CASSEGGQGQSPLHF. The CDR3 DNA follows: TGTGCCAGCAGTGAAGGGGGACAGGGGCAATCACCCCTCCACTTT. This chain connects TRBV2 to TRBJ1-6, with 10 bases aligning to TRBD1. J was trimmed by 10 bases and V by 1 base; bases with no gene match: 4. This CDR3 comprises 15 residues. In germline, CDR1 is SNHLY, CDR2 FYNNEI.

The chain employs TRBV7-2 and TRBJ1-5; D is ambiguous. CDR1 SGHTA and CDR2 FQGNSA come from the germline V gene. The CDR3 is 15 residues long. Trimming removed 2 bases at V and 5 bases at J, with 13 bases between. Here the CDR3 reads CASSLHSAVDQPQHF. The CDR3 nucleotides read TGTGCCAGCAGCTTACATTCAGCGGTTGATCAGCCCCAGCATTTT.

The V and J genes are TRBV7-2 and TRBJ1-6; D not resolved. Trimming pared 6 bases from V and 7 bases from J, leaving 19 bases between. From germline, CDR1 is SGHTA and CDR2 FQGNSA. This CDR3 has 16 amino acids. CDR3 amino acids: CASSTAGRLGNSPLHF. The CDR3 DNA sequence: TGTGCCAGCAGTACCGCCGGCCGTTTGGGCAATTCACCCCTCCACTTT.

The table lists this clone with a few counts. V and J are TRBV19 and TRBJ1-5, with 9 bases matching TRBD1. Per germline, CDR1 LNHDA and CDR2 SQIVND (reference sequence). With 6 bases clipped from V and 1 base from J, the junction kept 10 bases outside the gene matches. The CDR3 is 17 residues long. The CDR3 here is CASRGGQGGRSNQPQHF. The CDR3 region has the DNA TGTGCCAGTAGAGGGGGACAGGGTGGAAGGAGCAATCAGCCCCAGCATTTT.

V usage is TRBV4-2 and J usage is TRBJ2-7, with 8 bases matching TRBD1. The CDR3 has 15 amino acids. The germline CDR1 and CDR2 sequences are LGHNA and YNFKEQ. V trimming: 1 base; J trimming: 5 bases; junction bases outside the gene matches: 7. The CDR3 loop is CASSQAPDRGHEQYF. The CDR3, as DNA: TGTGCCAGCAGCCAAGCCCCCGACAGGGGCCACGAGCAGTACTTC.

There are a few counts of this clone. The V and J genes are TRBV5-6 and TRBJ1-6; 8 positions agree with TRBD1. V trimming: 4 bases; J trimming: 5 bases; junction bases outside the gene matches: 11. The CDR3 runs 17 residues. Germline V CDR1 and CDR2: SGHDT, YYEEEE. The CDR3 nucleotides read TGTGCCAGCAGCCGTAGGCGGGACAGGTTGAATAATTCACCCCTCCACTTT. This sequence encodes CASSRRRDRLNNSPLHF. Drawing the rest from reference TRBV5-6 and TRBJ1-6, the complete variable domain is DAGVTQSPTHLIKTRGQQVTLRCSPKSGHDTVSWYQQALGQGPQFIFQYYEEEERQRGNFPDRFSGHQFPNYSSELNVNALLLGDSALYLCASSRRRDRLNNSPLHFGNGTRLTVT.

The genes are TRBV4-2 and TRBJ1-3; TRBD1 agrees at 8 bases. The germline V gene encodes CDR1 LGHNA and CDR2 YNFKEQ. Trimming took 0 bases from V and 8 from J; bases not matched to a gene: 9. CDR3 length: 16 amino acids. The CDR3 is CASSQEGGQGGYTIYF. The CDR3 DNA reads TGTGCCAGCAGCCAAGAGGGCGGACAGGGCGGTTACACCATATATTTT.

CDR3 in DNA: TGTGCCAGCTACACAGGACAGGGCGAGAACACTGAAGCTTTCTTT. This sequence encodes CASYTGQGENTEAFF. The gene calls are TRBV18 and TRBJ1-1; 8 bases are shared with TRBD1. The germline gives CDR1 KGHSH, CDR2 LQKENI. This CDR3 comprises 15 residues. Trimming cost V 7 bases and J 1 base; bases outside gene matches: 8.

The gene calls are TRBV30 and TRBJ2-7, with 10 bases identical to TRBD2. This CDR3 is 17 amino acids long. Germline loops: CDR1 GTSNPN, CDR2 SVGIG (reference sequence). After removal of 1 base from V and 6 bases from J, the junction contained 15 bases not matched to a gene. The CDR3 is CAWSGGTTGTSVIEQYF. The CDR3 bases are TGTGCCTGGAGTGGGGGGACAACCGGGACTAGCGTTATCGAGCAGTACTTC.

This clone was counted a single time. This chain links TRBV30 with TRBJ1-2; D may be TRBD1 (5 bases). Deletions cut 2 bases from V and 4 bases from J, with 8 bases between. This CDR3 spans 12 amino acids. Germline V lookup: CDR1 GTSNPN, CDR2 SVGIG (reference sequence). CDR3 sequence (DNA): TGTGCCTGGAGTACAGGCCCCTATGGCTACACCTTC. It codes for CAWSTGPYGYTF.

The rearrangement joins TRBV7-3 to TRBJ2-2; a possible D gene is TRBD2 (7 bases). Germline CDR1 reads SGHTA; CDR2 reads FQGTGA. The CDR3 loop spans 16 amino acids. V was clipped by 5 bases and J by 6 bases, with 19 bases between them. The chain's CDR3 is CASSLVGGREAGELFF. In nucleotides, the CDR3 is TGTGCCAGCAGCCTGGTGGGGGGGCGAGAGGCCGGGGAGCTGTTTTTT.

This chain joins TRBV25-1 and TRBJ2-7; D perhaps matches TRBD1 (5 bases). This CDR3 has 15 amino acids. The V and J ends lost 6 bases and 0 bases respectively, with 15 bases between them. CDR1 is MGHDK, CDR2 SYGVNS, per germline. Here the CDR3 DNA reads TGTGCCAGCAGGCAAACAGGAAAGAGCTCCTACGAGCAGTACTTC. Encoded protein: CASRQTGKSSYEQYF.

The chain carries TRBV6-5 and TRBJ1-2; D is ambiguous. The CDR3 loop spans 12 amino acids. Deletions cut 3 bases from V and 6 bases from J, with 8 bases between. In germline, CDR1 is MNHEY, CDR2 SVGAGI. CDR3 bases: TGTGCCAGCAGTTATGGAGGGCATGGCTACACCTTC. The encoded protein is CASSYGGHGYTF.

The chain uses TRBV5-1 and TRBJ1-1, with TRBD1 identical over 12 bases. In germline, CDR1 is SGHRS, CDR2 YFSETQ. The trim removed 0 bases at V and 13 bases at J, leaving 10 bases unmatched. The CDR3 is 15 residues long. CDR3 sequence: CASSLDGTGGYVDFF. The CDR3 coding sequence is TGCGCCAGCAGCTTGGACGGGACAGGGGGCTACGTTGATTTCTTT. The complete variable domain, with remaining parts taken from reference TRBV5-1 and TRBJ1-1, reads KAGVTQTPRYLIKTRGQQVTLSCSPISGHRSVSWYQQTPGQGLQFLFEYFSETQRNKGNFPGRFSGRQFSNSRSEMNVSTLELGDSALYLCASSLDGTGGYVDFFGQGTRLTVV.

This clone has only a few counts. The chain carries TRBV30 and TRBJ2-7, with 7 bases that match TRBD2. CDR1 is GTSNPN and CDR2 is SVGIG in the germline V gene (reference sequence). The V gene end was trimmed by 2 bases and the J gene end by 8 bases; junction bases not matched to a gene: 3. The CDR3 extends over 11 amino acids. CDR3 sequence (DNA): TGTGCCTGGAGTTGGGAGGGCCAGCAGTACTTC. This translates into CAWSWEGQQYF.

The rearrangement joins TRBV10-3 to TRBJ1-3, with a tentative D call TRBD1 (6 bases). Trimming removed 6 bases from V and 0 bases from J, with 12 bases in between. Germline V gene sequence: CDR1 ENHRY, CDR2 SYGVKD. The CDR3 contains 15 residues. The CDR3 sequence: CAISRTESSGNTIYF. Here the CDR3 DNA reads TGTGCCATCAGCCGGACAGAGAGCTCTGGAAACACCATATATTTT.

The gene calls are TRBV7-2 and TRBJ1-1; 10 positions match TRBD1. The CDR3 spans 15 residues. Germline loops: CDR1 SGHTA, CDR2 FQGNSA. J gave up 5 bases and V 4 bases, and 7 bases lay outside the gene matches. In DNA form, the CDR3 reads TGTGCCAGCAGCTCTGGGACAGGGGTAGAGACTGAAGCTTTCTTT. This sequence encodes CASSSGTGVETEAFF.

J is TRBJ2-1 and V is TRBV9; D gene unclear. From germline, CDR1 is SGDLS and CDR2 YYNGEE. The CDR3 sequence is 14 residues long. V gave up 4 bases and J gave up 0 bases, with 8 bases separating them. CDR3 DNA sequence: TGTGCCAGCAGCCTTAGCAGCTCCTACAATGAGCAGTTCTTC. Its protein product is CASSLSSSYNEQFF. Filled out from reference TRBV9 and TRBJ2-1, the complete variable domain reads DSGVTQTPKHLITATGQRVTLRCSPRSGDLSVYWYQQSLDQGLQFLIQYYNGEERAKGNILERFSAQQFPDLHSELNLSSLELGDSALYFCASSLSSSYNEQFFGPGTRLTVL.

The J gene is TRBJ1-1, the V gene TRBV14; D remains unclear. This CDR3 is built from 14 residues. V dropped 3 bases and J dropped 1 base, with 9 bases sitting between them. Per the germline V gene, CDR1 is SGHDN and CDR2 is FVKESK. For the CDR3, the DNA is TGTGCCAGCAGCCAGGTTAACTGGAACACTGAAGCTTTCTTT. Translated: CASSQVNWNTEAFF.